This T cell receptor (beta chain) was found in a study of T-cell memory formation after mild COVID-19 (dated by TCRdb to about 2021). Regarding the research as a whole: TCR sequence clusters from the two donors were largely donor specific. T-cell clones expanding and contracting after mild COVID-19 in a couple of donors were tracked by longitudinal TCRalpha and TCRbeta repertoire sequencing. The cohort was made up of two young adult volunteers, one female and one male, who were previously healthy.

About this clonotype itself: The clone's antigen remains unknown. One base away there is no much larger clone; base qualities are not given.

Measured from the cysteine to the phenylalanine, the CDR3 is 16 residues long. Only CDR3 DNA is held: 48 bases, read in frame from base 1. The junction shows trimming of 3 bases on V and 9 bases on J, plus 23 bases between the germline ends. The germline V gene gives CDR1 as SGHVS and CDR2 as FQNEAQ. Sequenced using an Illumina NovaSeq 6000. cDNA libraries for TCRalpha and TCRbeta were prepared by 5'RACE using constant-segment primers, with sample barcodes and unique molecular identifiers added. RNA was extracted from every sample with Trizol reagent. The libraries were amplified in two PCR steps, and the second step added a second sample barcode and Illumina TruSeq adapters. Sequencing of libraries was performed on an Illumina NovaSeq with 2 x 150 bp paired-end reads. The published analysis was carried out like this. The reads were demultiplexed and collapsed into UMI-guided consensus sequences using migec v1.2.7. Using mixcr v2.1.11, the UMI consensuses were aligned to TRA and TRB V and J templates and assembled into clonotypes. Expanded or contracted clonotypes were those called significant by both edgeR and NoisET, with noise models trained on biological replicates. For edgeR calls, the thresholds were a false discovery rate-adjusted p below 0.01 and a log2 fold-change of 1. As an exploratory analysis of dynamics, max-normalized trajectories of the 1000 most abundant clonotypes were examined with PCA combined with hierarchical clustering. Each responding clone was given a CD4 or CD8 phenotype based on the CD4+ and CD8+ repertoires, which had been sequenced separately. TCRdb's own reprocessing of the public reads used fastp at Q25 and MiXCR and kept productive beta chains. Every CDR3 protein is listed once, alongside the most common genes and DNA of its rows. These V and J calls originate from TCRdb's pipeline instead of the authors' own analysis. This sample comprises approximately 430,000 distinct CDR3 sequences, around a quarter of them detected only once. The ten largest make up less than 15% of the sample.

On the study overall, not on this receptor specifically: SARS-CoV-2 specificity of the second-wave clones peaking on day 37 was not confirmed. Only a couple of mild cases were covered by the study, and larger cohorts that include severe cases with pre-infection samples were considered necessary. Contracting CD4+ clones turned up mainly in the CM and EM memory subsets, whereas EMRA was where CD8+ clones were enriched. Clones contracting from day 15 to 85 had balanced CD4/CD8 phenotypes, while a second wave expanding from day 15 to 37 was biased towards CD4+. Some responding clones were found in pre-infection memory, which suggests that pre-existing cross-reactive memory T cells took part in the SARS-CoV-2 response.

Ficoll-Paque density gradient centrifugation was used to isolate PBMCs. The chain is made from TRBV7-8 and TRBJ1-1; TRBD1 might be the D gene, on 6 matching bases. The sample consisted of PBMCs or a T cell subset sorted from them (not recorded which). This TCR was sampled from an adult woman who had mild COVID-19 (a few samples of this study predate the infection). The sample titles of this study are shuffled in the database, so cell type and time point are left out; the donor was told from shared clones. The DNA sequence follows: TGTGCCAGCAGCTTTAGGGGGAAAGGGCCAAGTGGGAAAGCTTTCTTT. Translation gives CASSFRGKGPSGKAFF. Here the CDR3 is joined to the reference TRBV7-8 and TRBJ1-1 genes, and the full variable domain is: GAGVSQSPRYKVAKRGQDVALRCDPISGHVSLFWYQQALGQGPEFLTYFQNEAQLDKSGLPSDRFFAERPEGSVSTLKIQRTQQEDSAVYLCASSFRGKGPSGKAFFGQGTRLTVV.